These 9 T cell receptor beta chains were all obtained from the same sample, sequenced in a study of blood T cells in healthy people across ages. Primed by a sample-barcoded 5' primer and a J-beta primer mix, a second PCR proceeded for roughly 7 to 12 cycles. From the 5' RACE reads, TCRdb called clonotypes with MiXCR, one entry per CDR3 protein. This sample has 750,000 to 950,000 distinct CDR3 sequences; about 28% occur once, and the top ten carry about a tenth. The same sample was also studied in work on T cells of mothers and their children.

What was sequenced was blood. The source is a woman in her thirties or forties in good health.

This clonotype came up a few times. The CDR3 reads CSADGQGVYGYTF. CDR3 coding DNA: TGCAGTGCAGATGGACAGGGGGTCTATGGCTACACCTTC. J is TRBJ1-2 and V is TRBV20-1; 10 bases fit TRBD1. Germline lookup yields CDR1 DFQATT and CDR2 SNEGSKA (reference sequence). The CDR3 contains 13 residues. The trim removed 6 bases at V and 4 bases at J, leaving 5 bases unmatched.

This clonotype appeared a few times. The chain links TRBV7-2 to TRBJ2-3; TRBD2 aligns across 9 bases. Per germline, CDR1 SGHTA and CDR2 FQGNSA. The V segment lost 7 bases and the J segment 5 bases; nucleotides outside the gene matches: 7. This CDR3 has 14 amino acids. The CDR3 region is CASKLKRGEDTQYF. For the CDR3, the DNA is TGTGCCAGCAAACTTAAGCGGGGGGAAGATACGCAGTATTTT.

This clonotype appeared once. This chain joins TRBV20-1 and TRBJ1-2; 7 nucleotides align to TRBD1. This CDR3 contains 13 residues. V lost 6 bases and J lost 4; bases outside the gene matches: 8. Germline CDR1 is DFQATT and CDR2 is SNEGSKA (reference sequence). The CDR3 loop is CSANRDSGYGYTF. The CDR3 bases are TGCAGTGCAAACCGGGACAGCGGCTATGGCTACACCTTC.

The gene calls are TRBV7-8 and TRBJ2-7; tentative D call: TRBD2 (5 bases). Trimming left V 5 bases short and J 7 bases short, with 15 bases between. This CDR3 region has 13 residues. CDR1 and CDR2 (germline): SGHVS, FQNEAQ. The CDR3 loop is CASSVTPGWEQYF. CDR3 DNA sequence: TGTGCCAGCAGCGTAACCCCGGGGTGGGAGCAGTACTTC.

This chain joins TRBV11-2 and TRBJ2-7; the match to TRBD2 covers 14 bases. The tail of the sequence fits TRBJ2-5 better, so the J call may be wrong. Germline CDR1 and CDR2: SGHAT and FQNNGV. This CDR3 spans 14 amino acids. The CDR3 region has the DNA TGTGCCAGCAGCCCGACTAGCGGGGGGGGGACCCAGTACTTC. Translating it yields CASSPTSGGGTQYF.

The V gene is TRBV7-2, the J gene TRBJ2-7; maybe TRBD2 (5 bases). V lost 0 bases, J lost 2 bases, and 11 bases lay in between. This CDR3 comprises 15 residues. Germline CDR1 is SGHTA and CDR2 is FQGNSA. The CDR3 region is CASSLAWTGTYEQYF. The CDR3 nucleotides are TGTGCCAGCAGCTTAGCTTGGACGGGGACCTACGAGCAGTACTTC.

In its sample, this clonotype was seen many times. The CDR3 is CASSTWTGSSYEQYF. CDR3 DNA: TGTGCCAGCAGCACGTGGACGGGGAGCTCCTACGAGCAGTACTTC. The V and J genes are TRBV5-6 and TRBJ2-7; a possible D gene is TRBD2 (5 bases). Germline V gene data show CDR1 as SGHDT and CDR2 as YYEEEE. V was pared by 4 bases and J by 0 bases, with 14 bases between. This CDR3 spans 15 amino acids.

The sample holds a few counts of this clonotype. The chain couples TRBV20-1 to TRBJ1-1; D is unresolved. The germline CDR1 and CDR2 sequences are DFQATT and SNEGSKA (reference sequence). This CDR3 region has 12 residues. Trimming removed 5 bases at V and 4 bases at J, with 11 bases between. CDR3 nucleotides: TGCAGTGCTTACGACACATCCACTGAAGCTTTCTTT. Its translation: CSAYDTSTEAFF.

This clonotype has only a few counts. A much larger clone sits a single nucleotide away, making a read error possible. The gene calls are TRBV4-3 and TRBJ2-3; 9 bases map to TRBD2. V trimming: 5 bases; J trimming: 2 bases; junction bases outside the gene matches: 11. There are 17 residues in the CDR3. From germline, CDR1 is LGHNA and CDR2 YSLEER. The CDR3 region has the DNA TGCGCCAGCAGCGCTGGCTCTAGCGGGGCGGCCACAGATACGCAGTATTTT. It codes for CASSAGSSGAATDTQYF.